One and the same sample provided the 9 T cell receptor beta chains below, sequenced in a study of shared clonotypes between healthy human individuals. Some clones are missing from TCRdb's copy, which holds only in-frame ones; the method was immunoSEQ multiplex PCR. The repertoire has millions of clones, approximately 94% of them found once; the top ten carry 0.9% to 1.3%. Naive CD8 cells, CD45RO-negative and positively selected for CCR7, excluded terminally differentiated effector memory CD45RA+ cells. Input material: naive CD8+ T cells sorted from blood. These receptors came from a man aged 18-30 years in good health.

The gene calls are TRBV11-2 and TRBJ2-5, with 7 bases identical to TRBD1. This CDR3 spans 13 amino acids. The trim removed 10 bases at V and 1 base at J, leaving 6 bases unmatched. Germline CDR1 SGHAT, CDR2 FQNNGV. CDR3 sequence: CATQQGPQETQYF. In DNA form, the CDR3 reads TGTGCCACCCAACAGGGGCCCCAAGAGACCCAGTACTTC.

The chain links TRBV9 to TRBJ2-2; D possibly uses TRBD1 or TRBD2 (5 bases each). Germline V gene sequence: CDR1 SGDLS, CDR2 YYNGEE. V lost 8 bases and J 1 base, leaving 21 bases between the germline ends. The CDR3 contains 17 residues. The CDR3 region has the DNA TGTGCCAGTCTCCCCAGGGACGGAACTCGGAACACCGGGGAGCTGTTTTTT. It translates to CASLPRDGTRNTGELFF.

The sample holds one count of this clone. CDR3 DNA sequence: TGTGCCAGCAGTCCCGGACAGAGTACCTACGAGCAGTACTTC. It codes for CASSPGQSTYEQYF. The gene calls are TRBV6-6 and TRBJ2-7; D might be TRBD1 (6 bases). CDR1 and CDR2 (germline): MNHNY, SVGAGI (reference sequence). The CDR3 is 14 amino acids. V gave up 5 bases and J gave up 2 bases, with 13 bases separating them.

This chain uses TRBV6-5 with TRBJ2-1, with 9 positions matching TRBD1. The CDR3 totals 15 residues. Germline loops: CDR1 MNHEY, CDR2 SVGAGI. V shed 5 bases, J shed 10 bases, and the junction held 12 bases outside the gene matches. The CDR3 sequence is CASSMGQGGTDEQFF. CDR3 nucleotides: TGTGCCAGCAGTATGGGACAGGGCGGGACGGACGAGCAGTTCTTC.

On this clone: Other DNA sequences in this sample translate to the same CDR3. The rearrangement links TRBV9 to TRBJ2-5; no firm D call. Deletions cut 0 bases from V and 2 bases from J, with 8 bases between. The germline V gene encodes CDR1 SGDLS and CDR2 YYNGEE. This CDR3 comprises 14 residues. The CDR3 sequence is CASSVDEKQETQYF. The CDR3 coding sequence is TGTGCCAGCAGCGTAGACGAAAAACAAGAGACCCAGTACTTC.

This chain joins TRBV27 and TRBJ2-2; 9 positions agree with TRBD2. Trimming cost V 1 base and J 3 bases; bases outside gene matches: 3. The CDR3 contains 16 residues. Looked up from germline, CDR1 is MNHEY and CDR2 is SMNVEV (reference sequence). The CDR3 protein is CASSLLAGADTGELFF. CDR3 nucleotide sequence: TGTGCCAGCAGTTTATTAGCGGGAGCTGACACCGGGGAGCTGTTTTTT.

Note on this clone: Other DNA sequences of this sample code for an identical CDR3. The CDR3 reads CASRTYEQYF. Written as DNA, the CDR3 is TGTGCCAGCAGAACCTACGAGCAGTACTTC. The V gene is TRBV2, the J gene TRBJ2-7; D unclear. V gave up 6 bases and J gave up 2 bases, with 2 bases separating them. The length of the CDR3 is 10 residues. CDR1 and CDR2 (germline): SNHLY, FYNNEI.

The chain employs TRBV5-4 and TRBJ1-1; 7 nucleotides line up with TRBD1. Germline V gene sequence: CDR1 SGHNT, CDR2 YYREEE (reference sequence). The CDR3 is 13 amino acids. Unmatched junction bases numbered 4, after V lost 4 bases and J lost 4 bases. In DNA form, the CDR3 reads TGTGCCAGCAGCCCGACAGGGAGCACTGAAGCTTTCTTT. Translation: CASSPTGSTEAFF.

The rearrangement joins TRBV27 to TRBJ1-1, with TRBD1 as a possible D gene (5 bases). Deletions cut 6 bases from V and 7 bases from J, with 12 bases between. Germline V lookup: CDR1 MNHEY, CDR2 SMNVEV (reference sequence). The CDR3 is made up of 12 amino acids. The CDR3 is CASSGGVSEAFF. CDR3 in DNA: TGTGCCAGCAGCGGGGGGGTTAGTGAAGCTTTCTTT.